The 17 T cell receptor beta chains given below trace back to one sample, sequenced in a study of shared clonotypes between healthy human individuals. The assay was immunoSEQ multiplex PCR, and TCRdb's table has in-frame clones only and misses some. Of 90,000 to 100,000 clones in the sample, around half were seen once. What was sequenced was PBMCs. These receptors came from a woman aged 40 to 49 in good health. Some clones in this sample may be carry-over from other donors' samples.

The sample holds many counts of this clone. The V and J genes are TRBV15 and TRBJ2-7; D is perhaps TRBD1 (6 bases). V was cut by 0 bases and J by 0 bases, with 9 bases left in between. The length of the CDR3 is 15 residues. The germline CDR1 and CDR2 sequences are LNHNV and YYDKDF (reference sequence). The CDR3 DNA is TGTGCCACCAGCAGAGATCGGACAGCCTCCTACGAGCAGTACTTC. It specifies CATSRDRTASYEQYF.

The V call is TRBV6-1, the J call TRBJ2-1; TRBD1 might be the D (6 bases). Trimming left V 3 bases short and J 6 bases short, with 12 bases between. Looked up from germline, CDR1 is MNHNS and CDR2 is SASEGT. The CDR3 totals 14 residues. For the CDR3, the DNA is TGTGCCAGCAGTGACCTCACAGGGTCCAATGAGCAGTTCTTC. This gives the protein CASSDLTGSNEQFF.

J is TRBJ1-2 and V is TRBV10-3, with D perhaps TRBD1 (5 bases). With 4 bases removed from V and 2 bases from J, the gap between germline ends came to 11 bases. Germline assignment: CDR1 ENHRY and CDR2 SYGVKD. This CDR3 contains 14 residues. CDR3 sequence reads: CAISGSDSNYGYTF. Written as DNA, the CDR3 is TGTGCCATCAGTGGAAGCGACAGCAACTATGGCTACACCTTC.

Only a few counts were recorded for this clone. CDR3 coding DNA: TGTGCCAGCAGCTTGGAGGGGGCGGCCAATGAGCAGTTCTTC. Protein sequence: CASSLEGAANEQFF. This chain connects TRBV5-4 to TRBJ2-1, with 7 bases lining up with TRBD1. J gave up 6 bases and V 0 bases, and 3 bases lay outside the gene matches. The CDR3 is 14 residues long. From germline, CDR1 is SGHNT and CDR2 YYREEE (reference sequence).

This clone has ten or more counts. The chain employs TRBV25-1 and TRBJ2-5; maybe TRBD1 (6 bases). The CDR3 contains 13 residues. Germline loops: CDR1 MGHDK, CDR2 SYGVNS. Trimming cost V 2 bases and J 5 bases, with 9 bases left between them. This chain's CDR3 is CASSEQGRETQYF. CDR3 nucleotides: TGTGCCAGCAGTGAACAGGGGCGGGAGACCCAGTACTTC.

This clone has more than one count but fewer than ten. Here the CDR3 reads CAILRLAGDEQFF. CDR3 in DNA: TGTGCCATCCTTCGACTAGCGGGGGATGAGCAGTTCTTC. J is TRBJ2-1 and V is TRBV6-1; the match to TRBD2 covers 12 bases. The V gene end was trimmed by 10 bases and the J gene end by 8 bases; junction bases not matched to a gene: 6. CDR3 length: 13 amino acids. The germline V gene encodes CDR1 MNHNS and CDR2 SASEGT.

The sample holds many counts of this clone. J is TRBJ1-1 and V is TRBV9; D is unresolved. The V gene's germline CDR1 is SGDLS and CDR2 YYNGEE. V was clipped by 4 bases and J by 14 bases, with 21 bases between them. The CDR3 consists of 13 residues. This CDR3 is CASSPREVPVLFF. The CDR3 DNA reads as TGTGCCAGCAGCCCCCGGGAGGTCCCGGTTTTATTCTTT.

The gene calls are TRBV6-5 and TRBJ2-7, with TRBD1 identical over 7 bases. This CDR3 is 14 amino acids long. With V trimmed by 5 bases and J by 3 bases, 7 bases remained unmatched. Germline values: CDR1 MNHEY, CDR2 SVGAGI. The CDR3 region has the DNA TGTGCCAGCAGTAGGACAGGATACCTCTACGAGCAGTACTTC. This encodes CASSRTGYLYEQYF.

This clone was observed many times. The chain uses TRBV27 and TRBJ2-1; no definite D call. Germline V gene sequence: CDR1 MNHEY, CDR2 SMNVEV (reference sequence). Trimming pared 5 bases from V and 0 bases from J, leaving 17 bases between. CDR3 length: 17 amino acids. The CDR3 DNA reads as TGTGCCAGCAGTCTCGGGTTAACGTTAAGCTCCTACAATGAGCAGTTCTTC. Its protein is CASSLGLTLSSYNEQFF.

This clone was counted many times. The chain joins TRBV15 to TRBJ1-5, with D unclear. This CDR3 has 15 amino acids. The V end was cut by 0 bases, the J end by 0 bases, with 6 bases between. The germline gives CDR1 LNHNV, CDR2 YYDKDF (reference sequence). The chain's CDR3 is CATSRDRGSNQPQHF. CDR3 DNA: TGTGCCACCAGCAGAGATCGGGGTAGCAATCAGCCCCAGCATTTT.

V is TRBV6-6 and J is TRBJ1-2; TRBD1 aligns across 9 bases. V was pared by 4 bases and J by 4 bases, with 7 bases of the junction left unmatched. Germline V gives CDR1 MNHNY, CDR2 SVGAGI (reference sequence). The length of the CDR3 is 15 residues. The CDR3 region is CASSCPDRGVYGYTF. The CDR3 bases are TGTGCCAGCAGTTGCCCGGACAGGGGAGTCTATGGCTACACCTTC.

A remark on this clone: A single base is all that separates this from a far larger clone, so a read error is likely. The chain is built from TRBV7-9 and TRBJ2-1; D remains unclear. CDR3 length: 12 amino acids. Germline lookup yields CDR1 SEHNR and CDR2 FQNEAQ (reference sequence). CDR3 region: CVSSPSYYEQFF. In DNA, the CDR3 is TGTGTCAGCAGCCCCTCGTATTATGAGCAGTTCTTC.

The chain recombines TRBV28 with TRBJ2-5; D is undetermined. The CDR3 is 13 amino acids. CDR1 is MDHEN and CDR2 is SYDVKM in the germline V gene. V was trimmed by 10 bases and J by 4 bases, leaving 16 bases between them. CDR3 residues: CAIEVRKGETQYF. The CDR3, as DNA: TGTGCCATCGAAGTTAGAAAGGGAGAGACCCAGTACTTC.

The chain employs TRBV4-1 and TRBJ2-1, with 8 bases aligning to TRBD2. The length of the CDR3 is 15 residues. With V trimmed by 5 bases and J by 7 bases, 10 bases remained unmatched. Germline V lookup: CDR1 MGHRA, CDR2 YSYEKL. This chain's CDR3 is CASSALAGLGNEQFF. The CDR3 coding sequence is TGCGCCAGCAGCGCCCTAGCGGGTCTCGGGAATGAGCAGTTCTTC.

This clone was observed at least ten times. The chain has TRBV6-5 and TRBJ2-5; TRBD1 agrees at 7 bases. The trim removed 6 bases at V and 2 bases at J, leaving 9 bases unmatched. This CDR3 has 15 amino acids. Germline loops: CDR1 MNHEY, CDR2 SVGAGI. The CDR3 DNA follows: TGTGCCAGCAGAGAGACCGTGGGACAGCAAGAGACCCAGTACTTC. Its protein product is CASRETVGQQETQYF.

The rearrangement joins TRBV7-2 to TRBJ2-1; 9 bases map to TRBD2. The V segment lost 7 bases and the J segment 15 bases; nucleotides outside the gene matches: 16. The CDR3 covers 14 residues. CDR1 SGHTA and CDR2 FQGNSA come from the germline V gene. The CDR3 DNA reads TGTGCCAGCACCCTTAGCTGGCGGGAGGGCCGTTCGTTCTTC. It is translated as CASTLSWREGRSFF. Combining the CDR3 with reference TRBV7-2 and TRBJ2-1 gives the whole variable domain GAGVSQSPSNKVTEKGKDVELRCDPISGHTALYWYRQSLGQGLEFLIYFQGNSAPDKSGLPSDRFSAERTGGSVSTLTIQRTQQEDSAVYLCASTLSWREGRSFFGPGTRLTVL.

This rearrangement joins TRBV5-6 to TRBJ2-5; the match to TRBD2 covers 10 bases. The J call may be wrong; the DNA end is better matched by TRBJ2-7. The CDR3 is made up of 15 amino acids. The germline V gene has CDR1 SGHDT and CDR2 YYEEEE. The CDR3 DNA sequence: TGTGCCAGCAGCCTACCCGGGACTAGCGACTACGAGCAGTACTTC. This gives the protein CASSLPGTSDYEQYF.